This T cell receptor beta chain was captured in a study of T cells in Graves' hyperthyroidism and ophthalmopathy. Study-level points and caveats: The authors' 13 V-J model separated ophthalmopathy from stable hyperthyroidism. Most thyroid-expanded clonotypes above 0.001 were also found in blood.

Trimming took 5 bases from V and 4 from J; bases not matched to a gene: 7. Germline V lookup: CDR1 MNHNS, CDR2 SASEGT. This CDR3 contains 15 residues. Amplification of TCR beta CDR3 regions used RNA as the template. TCR CDR3 underwent first-round RT-PCR with the HTBI primer set. A single record per CDR3 protein comes from TCRdb applying MiXCR to the multiplex PCR reads. The repertoire holds about 600,000 distinct CDR3 sequences, with about a sixth as singletons. Comments on this clonotype: As yet, its antigen is unknown.

Ophthalmopathy patients showed a Clinical Activity Score of at least 3, NOSPECS grade of at least 4 and duration under 3 months. Thyroid ultrasound, orbital computed tomography, clinical symptoms, and serum thyroxine and TRAb underpinned diagnoses. The chain recombines TRBV6-1 with TRBJ2-1, with TRBD1 matching over 8 bases. The clonotype comes from a middle-aged woman with Graves' ophthalmopathy. Sequenced sample: blood. DNA for the CDR3: TGTGCCAGCAGTAAAGGGACAGGCGGTTACAATGAGCAGTTCTTC. Its translation is CASSKGTGGYNEQFF.